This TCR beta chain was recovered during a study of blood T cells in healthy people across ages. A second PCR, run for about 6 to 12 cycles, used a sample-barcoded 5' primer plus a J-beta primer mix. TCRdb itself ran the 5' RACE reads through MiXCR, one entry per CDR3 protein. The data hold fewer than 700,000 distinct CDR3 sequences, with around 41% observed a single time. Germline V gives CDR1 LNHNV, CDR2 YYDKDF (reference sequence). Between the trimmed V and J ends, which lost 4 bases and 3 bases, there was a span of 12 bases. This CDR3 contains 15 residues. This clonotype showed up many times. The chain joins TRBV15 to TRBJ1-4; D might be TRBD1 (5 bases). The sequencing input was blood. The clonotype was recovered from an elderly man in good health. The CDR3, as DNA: TGTGCCACCAGCAAAAGACAGACCTCTAATGAAAAACTGTTTTTT. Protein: CATSKRQTSNEKLFF.